Shown below are 4 T cell receptor beta chains from a single sample sequenced in a study of T cells after yellow fever vaccination (dated by TCRdb to between 2018 and 2021). The treatment or condition label, as the study defines it: live attenuated yellow fever vaccine strain. Receptor libraries were prepared by 5' RACE. The sequencer listed for this sample is Illumina HiSeq 2500. TCRdb applied fastp at Q25 and MiXCR to the public reads, then kept only in-frame beta chains. All rows with the same CDR3 protein become a single entry with the most common DNA and genes. The sample table shows 450,000 to 550,000 distinct CDR3 sequences, and approximately 21% are seen once. The ten top clones hold 14% of the sample. The sample in question was PBMCs, obtained 15 days after the yellow fever booster vaccination. The receptors shown here come from a man aged 25-45 years who received the YFV17D yellow fever vaccine.

The chain carries TRBV6-1 and TRBJ2-3, with D perhaps matching TRBD2 (7 bases). From germline, CDR1 is MNHNS and CDR2 SASEGT. Trimming stripped 6 bases from V and 8 bases from J, with 24 bases between. CDR3 length: 16 residues. This chain's CDR3 is CASSQTGPRSGGTQYF. CDR3 coding DNA: TGTGCCAGCAGCCAGACAGGCCCCAGATCGGGAGGTACGCAGTATTTT.

The chain joins TRBV20-1 to TRBJ2-1, with TRBD2 matching over 8 bases. CDR3 length: 14 amino acids. V lost 4 bases to trimming and J lost 2 bases; unmatched junction nucleotides: 4. Germline lookup yields CDR1 DFQATT and CDR2 SNEGSKA (reference sequence). CDR3 amino acids: CSAKTGGPYNEQFF. The CDR3 DNA sequence: TGCAGTGCTAAGACGGGAGGGCCCTACAATGAGCAGTTCTTC.

This clonotype occurred a few times. In nucleotides, the CDR3 is TGTGCCAGCAGTTACCGCGGACAGGGGGCTTTGTTTAATGAGCAGTTCTTC. Encoded protein: CASSYRGQGALFNEQFF. The chain is built from TRBV6-2 or TRBV6-3 and TRBJ2-1, with 11 bases lining up with TRBD1. Germline assignment: CDR1 MNHEY and CDR2 SVGEGT. The CDR3 is 17 residues long. Germline trimming cut 2 bases from V and 7 bases from J; bases unmatched to any gene: 10.

This rearrangement joins TRBV7-6 to TRBJ2-1; D remains ambiguous. CDR3 length: 13 residues. Trimming removed 1 base from V and 6 bases from J, with 7 bases in between. Per germline, CDR1 SGHVS and CDR2 FNYEAQ. The CDR3 region is CASSLDIGNEQFF. The CDR3 region has the DNA TGTGCCAGCAGCTTAGATATAGGCAATGAGCAGTTCTTC.